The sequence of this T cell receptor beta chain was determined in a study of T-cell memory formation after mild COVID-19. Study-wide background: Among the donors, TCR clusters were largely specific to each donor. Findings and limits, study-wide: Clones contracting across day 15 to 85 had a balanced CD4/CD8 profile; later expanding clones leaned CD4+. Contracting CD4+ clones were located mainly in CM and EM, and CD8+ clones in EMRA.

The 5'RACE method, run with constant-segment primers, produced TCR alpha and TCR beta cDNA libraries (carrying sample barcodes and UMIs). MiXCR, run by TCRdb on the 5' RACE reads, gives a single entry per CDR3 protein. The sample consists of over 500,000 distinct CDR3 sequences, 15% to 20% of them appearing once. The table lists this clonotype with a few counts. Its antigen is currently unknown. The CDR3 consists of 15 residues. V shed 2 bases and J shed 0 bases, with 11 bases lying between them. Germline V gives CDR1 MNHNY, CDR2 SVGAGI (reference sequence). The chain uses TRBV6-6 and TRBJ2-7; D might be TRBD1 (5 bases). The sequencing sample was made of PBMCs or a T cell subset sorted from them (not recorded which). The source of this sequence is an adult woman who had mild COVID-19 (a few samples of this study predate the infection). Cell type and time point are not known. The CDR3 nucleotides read TGTGCCAGCAGTTACGTGACAGCCAGCTCCTACGAGCAGTACTTC. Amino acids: CASSYVTASSYEQYF.